A selection of T cell receptor beta chains follows, all from one sample in a study of read filtering for tumor transcriptome and immune sequencing. Via MiXCR, TCRdb re-called the reads, giving one row per CDR3 protein. Among 100,000 to 150,000 distinct CDR3 sequences listed, 10% to 15% were seen once. Sequenced: a population of CD138-negative cells sorted from bone marrow. The source is a donor aged 40 or older with multiple myeloma. CDR3s include the opening cysteine and the closing phenylalanine or tryptophan. Fields, in order: J gene, clone size, CDR3 length, V gene, D gene, CDR3 DNA, CDR3 protein. The D gene is left open where the match is weak. A row's size may be missing; if present it is once, few, many or a size class.

>TRBJ2-1|many|20|TRBV6-2/TRBV6-3|TRBD2
TGTGCCAGCAGTTACACGACTAGCGGGGGGGCCTTGGTCTCCTACAATGAGCAGTTCTTC
CASSYTTSGGALVSYNEQFF
>TRBJ2-2|many|14|TRBV20-1|TRBD2
TGCAGTGCTAGATCCGCGGGGGTTCCCGGGGAGCTGTTTTTT
CSARSAGVPGELFF
>TRBJ2-7|.|15|TRBV6-6|.
TGTGCCAGCAGCCCGGACAAGCCCATGGGGTACGAGCAGTACTTC
CASSPDKPMGYEQYF
>TRBJ2-3|.|16|TRBV11-2|TRBD2
TGTGCCAGCAGCTTGCGGGAGGGCCGCGGCACAGATACGCAGTATTTT
CASSLREGRGTDTQYF
>TRBJ2-5|.|13|TRBV7-9|TRBD2
TGTGCCAGCAGCTTAACGCGGGGGGAGACCCAGTACTTC
CASSLTRGETQYF
>TRBJ1-2|many|15|TRBV25-1|TRBD1
TGTGCCAGCAGTGCCGCCGGGACAGGGGTTCATGGCTACACCTTC
CASSAAGTGVHGYTF
>TRBJ2-2|once|15|TRBV7-9|.
TGTGCCAGCAGCTTCATTATAGGGGACACCGGGGAGCTGCTTTTT
CASSFIIGDTGELLF
>TRBJ2-3|many|13|TRBV12-3/TRBV12-4|.
TGTGCCAGCAGCCCCGGGGAGATGGATACGCAGTATTTT
CASSPGEMDTQYF
>TRBJ2-1|many|12|TRBV29-1|TRBD2
TGCAGCGTTGAATGGGGGGGCAATGAGCAGTTCTTC
CSVEWGGNEQFF
>TRBJ2-5|many|13|TRBV19|.
TGTGCCAGTAGTATAGTTGGGTTAGAGACCCAGTACTTC
CASSIVGLETQYF
>TRBJ2-2|few|13|TRBV20-1|TRBD2
TGCAGTGCTAGCGGGAGGGAGGCCGGGGAGCTGTTTTTT
CSASGREAGELFF
>TRBJ1-5|.|15|TRBV19|.
TGTGCCAGTAGTATGGAGGGGATAAGCAATCAGCCCCAGCATTTT
CASSMEGISNQPQHF
>TRBJ2-7|.|15|TRBV5-1|.
TGCGCCAGCAGCCCGCGGGACGGAAGCTCCTACGAGCAGTACTTC
CASSPRDGSSYEQYF
>TRBJ2-2|many|15|TRBV29-1|TRBD1
TGCAGCGTTGCGCCCGGGACAGGGAGGACCGGGGAGCTGTTTTTT
CSVAPGTGRTGELFF
>TRBJ2-2|many|17|TRBV2|TRBD2
TGTGCCAGCAGCCCGACTAGCGGGGGCCTGAACACCGGGGAGCTGTTTTTT
CASSPTSGGLNTGELFF
>TRBJ2-1|many|14|TRBV2|TRBD1
TGTGCCAGCAGGGACAGGAGCTCCTACAATGAGCAGTTCTTC
CASRDRSSYNEQFF
>TRBJ1-5|many|17|TRBV25-1|.
TGTGCCAGCAGTGAATCGGGGGGAGGTGGGGGACATCAGCCCCAGCATTTT
CASSESGGGGGHQPQHF
>TRBJ2-7|many|11|TRBV20-1|.
TGCAGTGCTAGACCCCTCGGGGAGCAGTACTTC
CSARPLGEQYF
>TRBJ2-2|many|14|TRBV29-1|.
TGCAGCGCCTCGACAGGTGCGAACACCGGGGAGCTGTTTTTT
CSASTGANTGELFF
>TRBJ2-1|many|15|TRBV29-1|.
TGCAGCGTTGAGGCAGGAAGGATTTCCTACAATGAGCAGTTCTTC
CSVEAGRISYNEQFF
>TRBJ2-3|many|13|TRBV7-9|.
TGTGCCAGTCAACTTGGGGAAGCAGATACGCAGTATTTT
CASQLGEADTQYF
>TRBJ2-5|many|13|TRBV7-2|TRBD2
TGTGCCAGCAGCTTCGCGGGGGGGGAGACCCAGTACTTC
CASSFAGGETQYF
>TRBJ2-1|many|12|TRBV24-1|.
TGTGCCACCAGTGACGACCTAGGAGAGCAGTTCTTC
CATSDDLGEQFF
>TRBJ1-1|many|16|TRBV6-5|TRBD1
TGTGCCACCCTACCTCGGCCGGGACAGACGAACACTGAAGCTTTCTTT
CATLPRPGQTNTEAFF
>TRBJ2-1|many|16|TRBV5-1|TRBD1
TGCGCCAGCAGCTTGTCCCGGGACAGGGGTCCGGGTGAGCAGTTCTTC
CASSLSRDRGPGEQFF
>TRBJ2-2|many|15|TRBV3-1|TRBD2
TGTGCCAGCAGCCAAGAGGGACTAGCCACCGGGGAGCTGTTTTTT
CASSQEGLATGELFF
>TRBJ2-1|many|16|TRBV27|.
TGTGCCAGCAGTTCCCTAGGGGGGGGGTCCTACAATGAGCAGTTCTTC
CASSSLGGGSYNEQFF
>TRBJ2-7|many|14|TRBV28|.
TGTGCCAGCATTGGGGCGGACCGCGTATACGAGCAGTACTTC
CASIGADRVYEQYF